This T cell receptor beta chain appears in the sequencing data of a study of OX40 agonist ivuxolimab in advanced cancers. Overall study context: People in dose escalation had one of these cancers: hepatocellular carcinoma, melanoma, renal cell or head and neck cancer. Among those treated, three patients had partial responses, one with hepatocellular carcinoma and two with cutaneous melanoma. Study-wide results and limits: By week 6 at 0.1 to 3.0 mg/kg, blood CD4+ and CD8+ T cells had expanded clonally.

Patients with autoimmune history or systemic immunosuppression were excluded. Trimming left V 3 bases short and J 9 bases short, with 9 bases between. This CDR3 region has 12 residues. CDR1 is KGHSH and CDR2 is LQKENI in the germline V gene. Data came from immunoSEQ multiplex PCR; TCRdb stores just in-frame clones and leaves some out. The sample has about 100,000 clones; approximately 90% are singletons. On this clone: The antigen remains unidentified.

The sequenced sample was CD4+ or CD8+ T cells sorted from blood, obtained in a trial of the OX40 agonist ivuxolimab. The clonotype was recovered from an adult with an advanced solid tumor such as melanoma, head and neck, liver or kidney cancer. The chain couples TRBV18 to TRBJ2-1; no reliable D call. The CDR3 DNA follows: TGTGCCAGCTCACCCGGTCCCCGTGAGCAGTTCTTC. As protein: CASSPGPREQFF.